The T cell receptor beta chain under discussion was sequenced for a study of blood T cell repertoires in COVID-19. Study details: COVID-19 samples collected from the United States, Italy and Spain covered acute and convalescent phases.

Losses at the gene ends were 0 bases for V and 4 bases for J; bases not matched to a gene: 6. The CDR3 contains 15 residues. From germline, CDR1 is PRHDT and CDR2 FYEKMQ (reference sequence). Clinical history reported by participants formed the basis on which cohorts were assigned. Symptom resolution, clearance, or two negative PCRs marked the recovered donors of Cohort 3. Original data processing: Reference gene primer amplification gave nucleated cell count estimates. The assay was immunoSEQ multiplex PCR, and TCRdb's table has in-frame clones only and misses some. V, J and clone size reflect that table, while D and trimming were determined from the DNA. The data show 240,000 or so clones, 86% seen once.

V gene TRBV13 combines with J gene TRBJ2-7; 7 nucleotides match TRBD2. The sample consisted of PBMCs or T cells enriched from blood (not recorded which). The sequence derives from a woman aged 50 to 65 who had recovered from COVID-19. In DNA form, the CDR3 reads TGTGCCAGCAGCTTAGGGGGAGGGCCTCGATACGAGCAGTACTTC. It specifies CASSLGGGPRYEQYF.